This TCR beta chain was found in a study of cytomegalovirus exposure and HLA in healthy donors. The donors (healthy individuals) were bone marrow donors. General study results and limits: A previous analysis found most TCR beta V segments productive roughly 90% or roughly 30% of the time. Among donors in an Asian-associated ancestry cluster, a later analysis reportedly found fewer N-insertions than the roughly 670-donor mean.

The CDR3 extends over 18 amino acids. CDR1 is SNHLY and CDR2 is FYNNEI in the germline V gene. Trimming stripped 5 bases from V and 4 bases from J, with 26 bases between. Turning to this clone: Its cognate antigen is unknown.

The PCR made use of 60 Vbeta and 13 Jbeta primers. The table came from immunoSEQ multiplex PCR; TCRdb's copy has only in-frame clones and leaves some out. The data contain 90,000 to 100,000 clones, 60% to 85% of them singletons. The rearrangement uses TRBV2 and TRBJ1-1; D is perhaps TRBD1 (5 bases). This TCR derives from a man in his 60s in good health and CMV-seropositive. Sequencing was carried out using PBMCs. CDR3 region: CASSSPGDVTAGTTEAFF. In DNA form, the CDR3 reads TGTGCCAGCAGTTCCCCGGGGGACGTTACAGCGGGGACCACTGAAGCTTTCTTT.